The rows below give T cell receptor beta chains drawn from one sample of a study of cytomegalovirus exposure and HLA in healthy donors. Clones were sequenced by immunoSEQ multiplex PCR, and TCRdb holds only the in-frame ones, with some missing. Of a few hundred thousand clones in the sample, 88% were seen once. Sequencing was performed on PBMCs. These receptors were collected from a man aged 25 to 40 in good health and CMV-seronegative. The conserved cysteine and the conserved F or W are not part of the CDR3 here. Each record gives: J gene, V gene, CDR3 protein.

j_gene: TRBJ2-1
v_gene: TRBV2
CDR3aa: ASSGYRVLNYNEQF

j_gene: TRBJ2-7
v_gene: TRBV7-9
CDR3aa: ASSYGLAPGEQY

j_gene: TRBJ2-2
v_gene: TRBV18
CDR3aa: ASSPAGPHTGELF

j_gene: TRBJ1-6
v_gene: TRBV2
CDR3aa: ASSEPGQGVLSVVPPLH

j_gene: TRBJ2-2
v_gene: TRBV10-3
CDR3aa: ATAEAGWGGELF

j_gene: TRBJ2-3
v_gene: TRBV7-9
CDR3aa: ASRIGGDTQY

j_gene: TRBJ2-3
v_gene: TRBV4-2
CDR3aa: ASSLGLAGPYTQY

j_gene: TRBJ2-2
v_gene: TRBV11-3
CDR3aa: ASSFGLVNTGELF

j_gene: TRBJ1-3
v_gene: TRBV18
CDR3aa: ASSPATGPGNTIY

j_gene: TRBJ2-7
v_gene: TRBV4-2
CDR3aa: ASSQDQARQISYEQY

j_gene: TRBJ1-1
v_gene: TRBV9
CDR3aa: ASSHMTGVTEAF

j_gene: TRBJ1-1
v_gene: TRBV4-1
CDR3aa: ASSPSARQGNTEAF

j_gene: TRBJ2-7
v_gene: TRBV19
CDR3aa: ASSIDWAHLPYEQY

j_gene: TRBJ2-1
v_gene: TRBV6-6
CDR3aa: ASSYSGQGSYNEQF

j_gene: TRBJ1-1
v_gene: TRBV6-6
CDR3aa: ASSYAGENTEAF

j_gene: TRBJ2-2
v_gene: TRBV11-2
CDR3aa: ASSPTGGQGIGELF

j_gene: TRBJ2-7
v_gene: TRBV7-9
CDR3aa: ASSLLGGREQY

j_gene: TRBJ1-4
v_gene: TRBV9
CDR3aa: ASSVAGGDGEKLF

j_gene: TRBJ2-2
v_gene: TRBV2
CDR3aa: ATRSGKANTGELF

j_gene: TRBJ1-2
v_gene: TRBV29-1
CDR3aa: SVRTSPGKGDYGYT

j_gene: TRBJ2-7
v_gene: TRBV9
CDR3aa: ASSPGGDFYEQY

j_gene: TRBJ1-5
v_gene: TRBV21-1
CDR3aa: ASSKGGSNQPQH

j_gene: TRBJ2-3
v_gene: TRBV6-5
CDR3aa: ASSPDRGTDTQY

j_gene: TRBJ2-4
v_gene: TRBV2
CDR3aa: ASSEWDTIAKNIQY

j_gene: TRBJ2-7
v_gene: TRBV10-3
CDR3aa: AISETAAPYEQY

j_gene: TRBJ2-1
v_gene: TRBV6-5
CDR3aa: ASSLREGGRNEQF

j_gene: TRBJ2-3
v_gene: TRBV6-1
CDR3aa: ASRASGADTQY

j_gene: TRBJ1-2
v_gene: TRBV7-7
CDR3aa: ASSFRKGQWHYGYT

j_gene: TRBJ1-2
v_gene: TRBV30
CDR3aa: AWSDPGTVYGYT

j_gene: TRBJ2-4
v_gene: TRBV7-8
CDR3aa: ASSEGQGLIQY

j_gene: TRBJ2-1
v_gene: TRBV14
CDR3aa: ASSQEWASVEQF

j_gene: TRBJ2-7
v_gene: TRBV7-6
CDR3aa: ASSLSVPGQTYEQY

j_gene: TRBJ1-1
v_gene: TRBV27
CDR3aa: ASSSGTGSYTEAF